One and the same sample provided the 2 T cell receptor beta chains below, sequenced in a study of cytomegalovirus exposure and HLA in healthy donors. Both 60 Vbeta primers and 13 Jbeta primers went into the PCR. Assay: immunoSEQ multiplex PCR; the TCRdb copy retains only in-frame clones and omits some. The sample includes about 130,000 clones, 76% seen only once; the top ten take about 1.8%. Sequenced input: PBMCs. Receptors were obtained from a female donor in good health and CMV-seropositive.

The rearrangement joins TRBV5-4 to TRBJ2-1; 9 bases match TRBD2. Trimming took 4 bases from V and 5 from J; bases not matched to a gene: 10. CDR3 size: 16 residues. Looked up from germline, CDR1 is SGHNT and CDR2 is YYREEE (reference sequence). CDR3 residues: CASSEGNLAGDNEQFF. The CDR3 nucleotides read TGTGCCAGCAGCGAGGGGAATTTAGCGGGAGACAATGAGCAGTTCTTC.

The chain is built from TRBV6-5 and TRBJ1-5; TRBD1 aligns across 8 bases. The CDR3 sequence is 15 residues long. The V segment lost 5 bases and the J segment 5 bases; nucleotides outside the gene matches: 8. CDR1 MNHEY and CDR2 SVGAGI come from the germline V gene. The CDR3 sequence: CASSRRTGFYQPQHF. Written as DNA, the CDR3 is TGTGCCAGCAGTCGCCGGACAGGGTTTTATCAGCCCCAGCATTTT.